This T cell receptor (beta chain) was sequenced during a study of immune cell composition in non-small cell lung cancer. Study at large: Tumours were mainly lung adenocarcinoma or squamous cell carcinoma. Study-wide findings and caveats: Tumour-reactive clones were not shown to match dominant in vivo tumour clones. Lung adenocarcinomas had lower top 10 clone scores and clonality than squamous tumours.

DNA was extracted from unsorted cell suspensions stored frozen. This clone appeared once. The antigen is unknown. Data came from immunoSEQ multiplex PCR; TCRdb stores just in-frame clones and leaves some out. The sample holds 2,000 to 2,500 clones, more than 65% seen once. CDR3 length: 19 amino acids. These sequences were also reported in another study, on CD4 T cells in lung cancer.

The rearrangement links TRBV12-2 to TRBJ2-2; TRBD2, the table's D call, was not compared with the DNA. TRBV12-2 is a recognized pseudogene. The sample taken for sequencing was lung tumor tissue. This TCR was sampled from a human donor with non-small cell lung cancer. The CDR3 spells CASRPDGHLAGGPGGELFF. The CDR3 DNA is TGTGCAAGTCGCCCTGACGGCCATCTAGCGGGAGGGCCCGGCGGGGAGCTGTTTTTT.